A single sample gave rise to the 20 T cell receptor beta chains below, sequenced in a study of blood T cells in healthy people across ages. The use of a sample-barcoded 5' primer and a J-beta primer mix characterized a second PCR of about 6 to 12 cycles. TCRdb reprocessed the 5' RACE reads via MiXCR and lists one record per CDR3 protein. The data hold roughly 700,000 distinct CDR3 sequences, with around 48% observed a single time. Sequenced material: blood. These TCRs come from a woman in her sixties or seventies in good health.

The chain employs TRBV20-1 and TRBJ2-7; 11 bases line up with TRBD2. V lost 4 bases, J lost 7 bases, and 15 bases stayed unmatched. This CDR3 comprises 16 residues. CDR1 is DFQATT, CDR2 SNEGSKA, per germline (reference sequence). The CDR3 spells CSAIPRSGRAGYEQYF. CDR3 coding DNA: TGCAGTGCTATACCTCGTAGCGGGAGGGCCGGGTATGAGCAGTACTTC.

DNA of the CDR3: TGTGCCAGCAGCCAAGAACCCGGGACTAGCGGGAAAACCTACGAGCAGTACTTC. This sequence encodes CASSQEPGTSGKTYEQYF. The chain uses TRBV4-2 and TRBJ2-5; 13 bases agree with TRBD2. The last part of the DNA fits TRBJ2-7 better; the J call may be wrong. Germline assignment: CDR1 LGHNA and CDR2 YNFKEQ. The CDR3 sequence is 18 residues long.

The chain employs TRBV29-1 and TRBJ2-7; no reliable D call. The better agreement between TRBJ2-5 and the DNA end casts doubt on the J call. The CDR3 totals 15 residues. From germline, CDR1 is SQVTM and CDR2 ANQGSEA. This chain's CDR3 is CSALESMASSETQYF. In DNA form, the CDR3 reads TGCAGCGCGTTGGAAAGTATGGCGTCTTCCGAGACCCAGTACTTC.

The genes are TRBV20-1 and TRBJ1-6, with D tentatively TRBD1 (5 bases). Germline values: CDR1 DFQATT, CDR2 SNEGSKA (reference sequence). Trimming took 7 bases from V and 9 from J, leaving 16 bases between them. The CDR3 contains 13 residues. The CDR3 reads CSVWGVGVSPLHF. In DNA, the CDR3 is TGCAGTGTCTGGGGGGTAGGGGTTTCACCCCTCCACTTT.

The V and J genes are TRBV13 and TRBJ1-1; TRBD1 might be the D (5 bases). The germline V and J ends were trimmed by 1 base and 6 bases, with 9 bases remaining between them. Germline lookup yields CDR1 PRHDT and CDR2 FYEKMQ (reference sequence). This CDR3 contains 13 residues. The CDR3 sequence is CASSLEGVAEAFF. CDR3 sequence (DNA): TGTGCCAGCAGCTTAGAAGGGGTCGCTGAAGCTTTCTTT.

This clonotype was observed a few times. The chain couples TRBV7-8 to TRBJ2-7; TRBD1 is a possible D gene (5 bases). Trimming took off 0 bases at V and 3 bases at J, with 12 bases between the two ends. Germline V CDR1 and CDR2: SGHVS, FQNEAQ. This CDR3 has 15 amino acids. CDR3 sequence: CASSLAQGGSYEQYF. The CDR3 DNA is TGTGCCAGCAGCTTAGCTCAGGGTGGTAGCTACGAGCAGTACTTC. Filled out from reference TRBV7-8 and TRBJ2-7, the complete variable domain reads GAGVSQSPRYKVAKRGQDVALRCDPISGHVSLFWYQQALGQGPEFLTYFQNEAQLDKSGLPSDRFFAERPEGSVSTLKIQRTQQEDSAVYLCASSLAQGGSYEQYFGPGTRLTVT.

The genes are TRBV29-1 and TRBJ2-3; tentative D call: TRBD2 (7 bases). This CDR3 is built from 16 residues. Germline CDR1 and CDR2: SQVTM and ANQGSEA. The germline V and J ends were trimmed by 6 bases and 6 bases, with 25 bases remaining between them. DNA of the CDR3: TGCAGCGTGAGGGGGGGTCCTAACCAAGCTTCGGATACGCAGTATTTT. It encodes CSVRGGPNQASDTQYF.

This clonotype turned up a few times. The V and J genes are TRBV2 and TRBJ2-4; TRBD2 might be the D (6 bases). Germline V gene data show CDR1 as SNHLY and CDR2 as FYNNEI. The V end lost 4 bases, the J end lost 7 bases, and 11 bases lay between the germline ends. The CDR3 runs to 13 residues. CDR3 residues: CASSGGLSNIQYF. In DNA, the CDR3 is TGTGCCAGCAGTGGGGGACTCAGTAACATTCAGTACTTC.

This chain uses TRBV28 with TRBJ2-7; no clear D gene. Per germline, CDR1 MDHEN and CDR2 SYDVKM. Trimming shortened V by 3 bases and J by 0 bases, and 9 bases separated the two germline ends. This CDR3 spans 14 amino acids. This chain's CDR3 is CASSFASFSYEQYF. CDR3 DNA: TGTGCCAGCAGTTTTGCGTCTTTCTCCTACGAGCAGTACTTC.

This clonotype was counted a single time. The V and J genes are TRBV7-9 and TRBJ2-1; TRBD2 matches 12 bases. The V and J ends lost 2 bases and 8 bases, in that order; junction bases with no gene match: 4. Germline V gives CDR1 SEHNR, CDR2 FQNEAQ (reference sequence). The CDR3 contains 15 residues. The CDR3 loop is CASSLSLAGGHEQFF. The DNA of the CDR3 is TGTGCCAGCAGCTTATCACTAGCGGGAGGACATGAGCAGTTCTTC.

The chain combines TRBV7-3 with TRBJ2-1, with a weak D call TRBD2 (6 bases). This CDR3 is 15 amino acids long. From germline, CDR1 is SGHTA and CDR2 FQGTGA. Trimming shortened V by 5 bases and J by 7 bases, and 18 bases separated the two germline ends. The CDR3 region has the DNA TGTGCCAGCAGCCGCCCGACCGGGGGAGTTAATGAGCAGTTCTTC. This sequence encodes CASSRPTGGVNEQFF.

This chain's CDR3 is CASSLGGPNQPQHF. CDR3 DNA sequence: TGCGCCAGCAGCTTGGGAGGGCCAAATCAGCCCCAGCATTTT. This sequence joins TRBV5-1 and TRBJ1-5; D unresolved. Per the germline V gene, CDR1 is SGHRS and CDR2 is YFSETQ. V gave up 0 bases and J gave up 4 bases, with 8 bases separating them. The CDR3 spans 14 residues. Based on the CDR3 plus reference TRBV5-1 and TRBJ1-5, the full variable domain is KAGVTQTPRYLIKTRGQQVTLSCSPISGHRSVSWYQQTPGQGLQFLFEYFSETQRNKGNFPGRFSGRQFSNSRSEMNVSTLELGDSALYLCASSLGGPNQPQHFGDGTRLSIL.

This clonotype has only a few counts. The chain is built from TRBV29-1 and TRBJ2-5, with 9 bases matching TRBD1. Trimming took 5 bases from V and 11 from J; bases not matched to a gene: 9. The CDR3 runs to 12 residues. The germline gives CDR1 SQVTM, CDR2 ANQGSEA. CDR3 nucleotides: TGCAGCGTTCGGACAGGGGTGGGGGAGCAGTACTTC. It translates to CSVRTGVGEQYF. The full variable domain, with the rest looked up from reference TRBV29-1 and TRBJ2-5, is SAVISQKPSRDICQRGTSLTIQCQVDSQVTMMFWYRQQPGQSLTLIATANQGSEATYESGFVIDKFPISRPNLTFSTLTVSNMSPEDSSIYLCSVRTGVGEQYFGPGTRLLVL.

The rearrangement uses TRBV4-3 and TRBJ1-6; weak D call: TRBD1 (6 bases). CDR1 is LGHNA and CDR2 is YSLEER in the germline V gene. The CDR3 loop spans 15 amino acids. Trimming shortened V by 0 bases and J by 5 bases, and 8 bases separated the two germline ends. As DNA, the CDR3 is TGCGCCAGCAGCCAAGAGGGGGGCAATAATTCACCCCTCCACTTT. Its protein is CASSQEGGNNSPLHF.

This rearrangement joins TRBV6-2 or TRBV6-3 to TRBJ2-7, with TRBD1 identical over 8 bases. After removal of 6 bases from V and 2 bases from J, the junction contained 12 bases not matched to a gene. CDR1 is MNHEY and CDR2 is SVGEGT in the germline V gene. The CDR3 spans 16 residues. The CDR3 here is CASRDAGGPSPYEQYF. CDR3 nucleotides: TGTGCCAGCAGGGATGCAGGGGGCCCTTCCCCCTACGAGCAGTACTTC.

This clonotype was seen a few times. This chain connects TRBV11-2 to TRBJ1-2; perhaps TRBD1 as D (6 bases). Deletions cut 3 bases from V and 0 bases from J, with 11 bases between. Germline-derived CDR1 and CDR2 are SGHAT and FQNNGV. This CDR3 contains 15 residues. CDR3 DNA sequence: TGTGCCAGCAGCTTCTCAACAGGGACTAACTATGGCTACACCTTC. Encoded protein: CASSFSTGTNYGYTF.

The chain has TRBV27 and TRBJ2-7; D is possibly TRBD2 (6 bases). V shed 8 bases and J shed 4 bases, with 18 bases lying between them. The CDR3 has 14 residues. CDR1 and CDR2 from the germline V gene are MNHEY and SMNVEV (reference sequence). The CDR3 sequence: CASRASGSRYEQYF. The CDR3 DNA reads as TGTGCCAGCCGGGCCTCCGGGAGCCGGTACGAGCAGTACTTC.

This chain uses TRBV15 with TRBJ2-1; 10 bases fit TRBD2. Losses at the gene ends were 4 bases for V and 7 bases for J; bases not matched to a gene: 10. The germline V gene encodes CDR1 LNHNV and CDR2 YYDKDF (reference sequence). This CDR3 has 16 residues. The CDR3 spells CATSIRAASGRNEQFF. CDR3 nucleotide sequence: TGTGCCACCAGCATTCGGGCGGCTAGCGGGAGAAATGAGCAGTTCTTC.

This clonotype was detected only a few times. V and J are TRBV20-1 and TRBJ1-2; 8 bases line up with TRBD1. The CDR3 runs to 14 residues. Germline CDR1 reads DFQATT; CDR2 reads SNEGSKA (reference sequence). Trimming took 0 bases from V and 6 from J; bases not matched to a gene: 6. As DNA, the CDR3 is TGCAGTGCTAGAGAAACAGGGGGAAGCGATGGCTACACCTTC. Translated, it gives CSARETGGSDGYTF.

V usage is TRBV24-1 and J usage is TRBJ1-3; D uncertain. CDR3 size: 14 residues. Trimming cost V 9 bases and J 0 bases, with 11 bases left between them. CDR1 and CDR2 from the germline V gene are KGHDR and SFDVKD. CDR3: CATCGGGSGNTIYF. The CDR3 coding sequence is TGTGCCACCTGTGGAGGCGGCTCTGGAAACACCATATATTTT.